A selection of T cell receptor beta chains follows, all from one sample in a study of T cell repertoires in ileal Crohn's disease. Produced via immunoSEQ multiplex PCR; TCRdb's table is partial and in-frame only. Here the sample spans about 17,000 clones, about three quarters being singletons. What was sequenced was ileal tissue. The receptors were gathered from an adult with Crohn's disease. CDR3s include the opening cysteine and the closing phenylalanine or tryptophan. The D gene is left open where the match is weak. Size tells how often a clone was seen (once, few, many) or the class of an expanded clone, and some rows leave it out.

v_gene: TRBV5-4; d_gene: TRBD2; abundance: few; j_gene: TRBJ2-3; CDR3aa: CASSPRDSGGDTQYF; CDR3nt: TGTGCCAGCAGCCCTCGGGACAGCGGGGGGGATACGCAGTATTTT
v_gene: TRBV28; d_gene: TRBD1; abundance: NA; j_gene: TRBJ1-1; CDR3aa: CASATGGLNTEAFF; CDR3nt: TGTGCCAGCGCAACAGGGGGACTGAACACTGAAGCTTTCTTT
v_gene: TRBV11-2; d_gene: NA; abundance: NA; j_gene: TRBJ1-3; CDR3aa: CASSLVHGASGNTIYF; CDR3nt: TGTGCCAGCAGCTTAGTTCATGGAGCCTCTGGAAACACCATATATTTT
v_gene: TRBV4-1; d_gene: NA; abundance: NA; j_gene: TRBJ2-7; CDR3aa: CASSQGADLGTYEQYF; CDR3nt: TGCGCCAGCAGCCAGGGGGCAGACTTGGGTACCTACGAGCAGTACTTC
v_gene: TRBV6-1; d_gene: NA; abundance: NA; j_gene: TRBJ2-3; CDR3aa: CASRGRTDTQYF; CDR3nt: TGTGCCAGCAGGGGGCGGACAGATACGCAGTATTTT
v_gene: TRBV6-4; d_gene: NA; abundance: NA; j_gene: TRBJ2-2; CDR3aa: CASSEEGLAGELFF; CDR3nt: TGTGCCAGCAGTGAAGAGGGGCTAGCCGGAGAGCTGTTTTTT
v_gene: TRBV6-1; d_gene: NA; abundance: NA; j_gene: TRBJ1-1; CDR3aa: CASSGQSEGNTEAFF; CDR3nt: TGTGCCAGCAGTGGGCAGAGTGAGGGGAACACTGAAGCTTTCTTT
v_gene: TRBV10-2; d_gene: NA; abundance: NA; j_gene: TRBJ1-2; CDR3aa: CASYRGVTAYANYGYTF; CDR3nt: TGCGCCAGTTATAGGGGGGTAACTGCGTATGCCAACTATGGCTACACCTTC
v_gene: TRBV27; d_gene: NA; abundance: NA; j_gene: TRBJ1-1; CDR3aa: CASSLRGRTEAFF; CDR3nt: TGTGCCAGCAGTTTAAGGGGCAGGACGGAAGCTTTCTTT
v_gene: TRBV19; d_gene: TRBD1; abundance: NA; j_gene: TRBJ1-4; CDR3aa: CASSMRTGAPGEKLFF; CDR3nt: TGTGCCAGTAGTATGCGGACAGGGGCTCCAGGGGAAAAACTGTTTTTT
v_gene: TRBV7-9; d_gene: TRBD2; abundance: NA; j_gene: TRBJ2-5; CDR3aa: CASSPGLAEGSYYF; CDR3nt: TGTGCCAGCAGCCCGGGACTAGCGGAGGGTTCCTACTACTTC
v_gene: TRBV28; d_gene: TRBD1; abundance: NA; j_gene: TRBJ2-7; CDR3aa: CASSAASDRAYEQYF; CDR3nt: TGTGCCAGCAGTGCAGCTTCGGACAGGGCCTACGAGCAGTACTTC
v_gene: TRBV5-4; d_gene: TRBD1; abundance: once; j_gene: TRBJ2-7; CDR3aa: CASSPGTGGYEQYF; CDR3nt: TGTGCCAGCAGCCCCGGGACAGGGGGGTACGAGCAGTACTTC
v_gene: TRBV4-3; d_gene: TRBD2; abundance: NA; j_gene: TRBJ2-7; CDR3aa: CASSRIAGHEQYF; CDR3nt: TGCGCCAGCAGCCGAATAGCGGGCCACGAGCAGTACTTC
v_gene: TRBV4-1; d_gene: TRBD2; abundance: NA; j_gene: TRBJ2-1; CDR3aa: CASSQDPSGSLLSEQFF; CDR3nt: TGCGCCAGCAGCCAAGATCCTAGCGGGAGTCTCTTGAGTGAGCAGTTCTTC
v_gene: TRBV6-5; d_gene: TRBD2; abundance: NA; j_gene: TRBJ2-2; CDR3aa: CASRTSGSTGELFF; CDR3nt: TGTGCCAGCAGGACTAGCGGGAGCACCGGGGAGCTGTTTTTT
v_gene: TRBV28; d_gene: TRBD2; abundance: NA; j_gene: TRBJ2-1; CDR3aa: CASSLAGGRKSSYNEQFF; CDR3nt: TGTGCCAGCAGTTTAGCGGGAGGCCGCAAGAGCTCCTACAATGAGCAGTTCTTC
v_gene: TRBV29-1; d_gene: TRBD1; abundance: once; j_gene: TRBJ2-3; CDR3aa: CSAEGTGTDTQYF; CDR3nt: TGCAGCGCCGAGGGGACAGGGACAGATACGCAGTATTTT
v_gene: TRBV6-6; d_gene: NA; abundance: few; j_gene: TRBJ2-5; CDR3aa: CASSYRYQETQYF; CDR3nt: TGTGCCAGCAGTTACAGGTACCAAGAGACCCAGTACTTC
v_gene: TRBV5-1; d_gene: TRBD1; abundance: NA; j_gene: TRBJ2-7; CDR3aa: CASSSGTGMYEQYF; CDR3nt: TGCGCCAGCAGCTCCGGGACAGGGATGTACGAGCAGTACTTC
v_gene: TRBV5-8; d_gene: TRBD1; abundance: NA; j_gene: TRBJ2-7; CDR3aa: CASSLGRGTGREQYF; CDR3nt: TGTGCCAGCAGCTTGGGGCGGGGGACAGGGCGCGAGCAGTACTTC
v_gene: TRBV11-2; d_gene: NA; abundance: NA; j_gene: TRBJ1-1; CDR3aa: CASSVPGQSTNTEAFF; CDR3nt: TGTGCCAGCAGCGTCCCTGGACAGAGTACAAACACTGAAGCTTTCTTT
v_gene: TRBV13; d_gene: NA; abundance: NA; j_gene: TRBJ1-3; CDR3aa: CASSSQASGNTIYF; CDR3nt: TGTGCCAGCAGCTCACAGGCTTCCGGAAACACCATATATTTT